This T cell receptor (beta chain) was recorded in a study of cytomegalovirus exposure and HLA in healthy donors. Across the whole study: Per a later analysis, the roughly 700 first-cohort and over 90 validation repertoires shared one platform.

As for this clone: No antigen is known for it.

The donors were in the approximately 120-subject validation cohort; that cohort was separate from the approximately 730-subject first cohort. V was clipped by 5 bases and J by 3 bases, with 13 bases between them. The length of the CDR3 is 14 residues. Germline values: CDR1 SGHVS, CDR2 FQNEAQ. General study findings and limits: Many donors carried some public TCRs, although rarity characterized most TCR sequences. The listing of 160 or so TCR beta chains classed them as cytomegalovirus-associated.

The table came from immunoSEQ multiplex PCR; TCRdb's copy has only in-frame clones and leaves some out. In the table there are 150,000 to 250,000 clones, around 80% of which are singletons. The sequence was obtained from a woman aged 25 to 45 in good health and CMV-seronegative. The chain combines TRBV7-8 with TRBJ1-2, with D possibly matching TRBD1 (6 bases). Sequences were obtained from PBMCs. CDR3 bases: TGTGCCAGCAGCCCAGGGGCGGTTGACTATGGCTACACCTTC. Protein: CASSPGAVDYGYTF.